This T cell receptor (beta chain) was retrieved from a study of shared clonotypes between healthy human individuals. In the case of this clone: As yet, its antigen is unknown.

HIV-negative, healthy adults without recent acute infections or vaccinations were the donors. The germline V gene encodes CDR1 SGHNT and CDR2 YYREEE (reference sequence). The CDR3 is 13 amino acids. V was trimmed by 5 bases and J by 5 bases, leaving 13 bases between them. Findings and limits, study-wide: How much donors shared clonotypes was expected to be affected by sequencing depth. Sampling used blood alone; tissue repertoires probably differ.

The data were produced by immunoSEQ multiplex PCR, yet TCRdb's version contains in-frame clones alone and is incomplete. The table has some 480,000 clones, around 80% seen once. The chain uses TRBV5-4 and TRBJ2-5, with TRBD2 as a possible D gene (6 bases). Sequenced input: PBMCs. The sequence was collected from a woman aged 40 to 50 in good health. Some clones in this sample may be carry-over from other donors' samples. In DNA, the CDR3 is TGTGCCAGCAGTGGTGGGAGGACGGAGACCCAGTACTTC. This translates into CASSGGRTETQYF.